The 10 T cell receptor beta chains presented below share a single source sample, sequenced in a study of T cell changes during pregnancy in multiple sclerosis. The assay was immunoSEQ multiplex PCR, and TCRdb's table has in-frame clones only and misses some. This sample has around 72,000 clones, with roughly nine tenths found just once. The starting material was peripheral blood, obtained in the third trimester of pregnancy. These receptors were collected from a female donor in good health, enrolled as a control in a pregnancy study.

The chain recombines TRBV19 with TRBJ1-1; 7 nucleotides line up with TRBD1. Germline values: CDR1 LNHDA, CDR2 SQIVND (reference sequence). This CDR3 comprises 15 residues. V was pared by 6 bases and J by 1 base, with 8 bases of the junction left unmatched. CDR3 region: CASRTTGAANTEAFF. The CDR3 DNA is TGTGCCAGTAGGACCACAGGGGCCGCGAACACTGAAGCTTTCTTT.

The genes are TRBV9 and TRBJ2-5; unclear D gene. Trimming stripped 2 bases from V and 0 bases from J, with 2 bases between. Germline V gene sequence: CDR1 SGDLS, CDR2 YYNGEE. CDR3 size: 12 residues. The CDR3 protein is CASSVNQETQYF. CDR3 DNA: TGTGCCAGCAGCGTTAACCAAGAGACCCAGTACTTC.

The chain has TRBV6-6 and TRBJ2-7; 14 nucleotides line up with TRBD2. This CDR3 has 15 amino acids. Per germline, CDR1 MNHNY and CDR2 SVGAGI (reference sequence). V trimming: 8 bases; J trimming: 6 bases; junction bases outside the gene matches: 9. This CDR3 reads CASHSTGLAGAEQYF. The CDR3 region has the DNA TGTGCCAGCCACTCTACGGGACTAGCGGGAGCCGAGCAGTACTTC.

J is TRBJ2-2 and V is TRBV5-6; no firm D call. The CDR3 totals 19 residues. CDR1 SGHDT and CDR2 YYEEEE come from the germline V gene. Trimming took 4 bases from V and 4 from J, leaving 26 bases between them. CDR3 residues: CASSPLRQADLLITGELFF. As DNA, the CDR3 is TGTGCCAGCAGCCCACTCCGCCAGGCCGATCTTCTCATCACCGGGGAGCTGTTTTTT.

The chain is built from TRBV5-1 and TRBJ1-4; 8 positions match TRBD1. Per germline, CDR1 SGHRS and CDR2 YFSETQ. The CDR3 contains 15 residues. Trimming removed 4 bases from V and 1 base from J; junction bases left unmatched: 3. This chain's CDR3 is CASSADRGTNEKLFF. The CDR3 DNA follows: TGCGCCAGCAGCGCAGACAGGGGAACTAATGAAAAACTGTTTTTT. Complete variable domain (other parts from reference TRBV5-1 and TRBJ1-4): KAGVTQTPRYLIKTRGQQVTLSCSPISGHRSVSWYQQTPGQGLQFLFEYFSETQRNKGNFPGRFSGRQFSNSRSEMNVSTLELGDSALYLCASSADRGTNEKLFFGSGTQLSVL.

The J gene is TRBJ2-3, the V gene TRBV4-1; weak D call: TRBD2 (5 bases). The CDR3 loop spans 15 amino acids. The V end was cut by 6 bases, the J end by 5 bases, with 18 bases between. Per germline, CDR1 MGHRA and CDR2 YSYEKL. In DNA, the CDR3 is TGCGCCAGCAGGCGGGCACCGACCCCGGGAGATACGCAGTATTTT. Its protein product is CASRRAPTPGDTQYF.

This sequence joins TRBV6-5 and TRBJ1-5; possible D gene TRBD1, 5 bases. The V gene lost 6 bases and the J gene lost 6 bases, with 18 bases spanning the gap. The length of the CDR3 is 15 residues. Germline CDR1 is MNHEY and CDR2 is SVGAGI. CDR3 amino acids: CASRPQGGDGQPQHF. CDR3 nucleotides: TGTGCCAGCAGACCCCAGGGCGGCGATGGTCAGCCCCAGCATTTT.

V usage is TRBV5-5 and J usage is TRBJ2-7, with 7 bases aligning to TRBD1. The CDR3 consists of 17 residues. J was trimmed by 2 bases and V by 5 bases; bases with no gene match: 16. Germline loops: CDR1 SGHKS, CDR2 YYEKEE (reference sequence). Written as DNA, the CDR3 is TGTGCCAGCAGTCAACCCCCGGTGACAGGGATAGCCTACGAGCAGTACTTC. Translating gives CASSQPPVTGIAYEQYF.

The genes are TRBV6-5 and TRBJ2-4, with 7 nucleotides matching TRBD1. This CDR3 region has 16 residues. The V gene end was trimmed by 3 bases and the J gene end by 0 bases; junction bases not matched to a gene: 5. Germline V gene lookup returns CDR1 MNHEY and CDR2 SVGAGI. Here the CDR3 reads CASSYKGALAKNIQYF. CDR3 coding DNA: TGTGCCAGCAGTTATAAGGGGGCCTTAGCCAAAAACATTCAGTACTTC.

The chain employs TRBV5-6 and TRBJ2-7; 7 bases line up with TRBD2. The CDR3 sequence is 13 residues long. The trim removed 6 bases at V and 6 bases at J, leaving 9 bases unmatched. In germline, CDR1 is SGHDT, CDR2 YYEEEE. The CDR3 DNA follows: TGTGCCAGCACTCGGGGGGTTCCGGGCGAGCAGTACTTC. As protein: CASTRGVPGEQYF.